These 26 T cell receptor beta chains share one sample of origin, sequenced in a study of T cells in women clearing cervical HPV infection (dated by TCRdb to between 2018 and 2020). Libraries were constructed by the immunoSEQ multiplex PCR assay. Sourced from immuneACCESS, this table was stored by TCRdb with only in-frame sequences that have V and J called. A share of the clones is absent; for the studies checked, an unresolved V gene accounts for under half, and the remainder has no known explanation. The sample's own table lists tens of thousands of clones. Under 40% of the sample is taken by the ten largest. Material for sequencing was blood buffy coat. Every receptor here comes from a woman aged 18 to 69 with a cervical HPV16 infection that either progressed to CIN3+ or cleared (not recorded which).

In the case of this clone: The read ends 3 residues early relative to the CDR3; the germline J gene fills the gap. The genes are TRBV7-6 and TRBJ2-7, with 8 bases fitting TRBD2. The germline CDR1 and CDR2 sequences are SGHVS and FNYEAQ. The CDR3 spans 15 residues. Losses at the gene ends were 0 bases for V and 2 bases for J; bases not matched to a gene: 3. This chain's CDR3 is CASSLAAGGAYEQYF. The covered CDR3 bases are TGTGCCAGCAGCTTAGCGGCGGGAGGTGCCTACGAG.

Note on this clone: The CDR3 is cut off 3 residues early in the read; its end comes from the germline J gene. The rearrangement uses TRBV6-4 and TRBJ2-1; 10 bases are shared with TRBD2. J was trimmed by 6 bases and V by 2 bases; bases with no gene match: 4. The CDR3 has 15 amino acids. Germline CDR1 is MRHNA and CDR2 is SNTAGT. The part of the CDR3 DNA that was read is TGTGCCAGCAGTGACGGTCTAGCGGGAGTCAATGAG. Amino acids: CASSDGLAGVNE. The entire CDR3 reads CASSDGLAGVNEQFF.

CDR3 bases read: TGTGCCAGCAGCTTAGCGCTGCGACTAGCCCCAGATACG. Its translation is CASSLALRLAPDT. The full CDR3 reads CASSLALRLAPDTQYF. This sequence joins TRBV7-2 and TRBJ2-3; 7 bases are shared with TRBD2. The read terminates 3 residues before the CDR3 end, so the remaining end is supplied by the germline J gene. The junction had 7 bases not matched to a gene; V was cut back by 0 bases and J by 4 bases. From germline, CDR1 is SGHTA and CDR2 FQGNSA. The CDR3 runs to 16 residues.

As concerns this clone: The CDR3 goes on 3 residues after the read ends, and that part is filled in from the germline J gene. The chain carries TRBV5-1 and TRBJ1-5; no firm D call. CDR3 length: 12 residues. Trimming stripped 0 bases from V and 6 bases from J, with 4 bases between. Germline V gene data show CDR1 as SGHRS and CDR2 as YFSETQ. CDR3 DNA, as far as it was read: TGCGCCAGCAGCTTGGAAGGTCAGCCC. Translating it yields CASSLEGQP. The whole CDR3 protein reads CASSLEGQPQHF.

With respect to this clone: The read halts 3 residues ahead of the CDR3 end, with the missing end drawn from the germline J gene. V is TRBV18 and J is TRBJ1-2, with D possibly matching TRBD1 (6 bases). Germline lookup yields CDR1 KGHSH and CDR2 LQKENI. The CDR3 loop spans 17 amino acids. Deletions cut 0 bases from V and 4 bases from J, with 18 bases between. CDR3 loop: CASSPPANTGKSYGYTF. The sequenced part of the CDR3 DNA is TGTGCCAGCTCACCACCGGCAAATACAGGGAAAAGCTATGGC.

On this clone itself: The read ends 3 residues early relative to the CDR3; the germline J gene fills the gap. The sample carries other DNA sequences with the same CDR3. The rearrangement joins TRBV7-9 to TRBJ1-3; TRBD1 aligns across 7 bases. This CDR3 has 15 residues. CDR1 is SEHNR and CDR2 is FQNEAQ in the germline V gene (reference sequence). The V and J ends lost 5 bases and 1 base, in that order; junction bases with no gene match: 5. CDR3: CASSPGGTSGNTIYF. Incomplete CDR3 DNA: TGTGCCAGCAGCCCAGGGGGGACATCTGGAAACACC. Looking up the rest from reference TRBV7-9 and TRBJ1-3 gives the full variable domain: DTGVSQNPRHKITKRGQNVTFRCDPISEHNRLYWYRQTLGQGPEFLTYFQNEAQLEKSRLLSDRFSAERPKGSFSTLEIQRTEQGDSAMYLCASSPGGTSGNTIYFGEGSWLTVV.

Remarks on this clone: The read falls 3 residues short of the CDR3 end, and the missing part is taken from the germline J gene. The rearrangement joins TRBV19 to TRBJ2-2, with TRBD1 identical over 9 bases. CDR1 LNHDA and CDR2 SQIVND come from the germline V gene (reference sequence). This CDR3 spans 14 amino acids. CDR3 residues: CASDRGGGANVLFF. CDR3 DNA, as far as it was read: TGTGCCAGTGACAGGGGGGGTGGGGCCAACGTG.

With regard to this clone: One end of the junction fails to match germline, which may point to a read error. The read finishes 3 residues shy of the CDR3 end, and the germline J gene is used to complete it. The gene calls are TRBV4-2 and TRBJ1-5, with TRBD1 as a possible D gene (5 bases). The CDR3 has 14 residues. The V gene's germline CDR1 is LGHNA and CDR2 YNFKEQ. CDR3 bases read: TGCGCCAGCAGCCAAGAGACAGCTAATCAGCCC. Protein sequence: CASSQETANQP. The entire CDR3 protein is CASSQETANQPQHF.

As regards this clone: The read falls 3 residues short of the CDR3 end, and the missing part is taken from the germline J gene. This chain links TRBV7-2 with TRBJ2-1; 9 nucleotides match TRBD2. The J segment lost 4 bases and the V segment lost 1 base, leaving 2 bases of the junction unmatched. This CDR3 has 15 amino acids. Germline CDR1 SGHTA, CDR2 FQGNSA. The CDR3 DNA, read in part, is TGTGCCAGCAGCTTAGGCGGGGGGGAATACAATGAG. Protein: CASSLGGGEYNE. The entire CDR3 sequence reads CASSLGGGEYNEQFF. Looking up the rest from reference TRBV7-2 and TRBJ2-1 gives the full variable domain: GAGVSQSPSNKVTEKGKDVELRCDPISGHTALYWYRQSLGQGLEFLIYFQGNSAPDKSGLPSDRFSAERTGGSVSTLTIQRTQQEDSAVYLCASSLGGGEYNEQFFGPGTRLTVL.

In the case of this clone: The missing CDR3 end, 3 residues past where the read stops, is filled in from the germline J gene. This sequence joins TRBV7-6 and TRBJ1-4; D possibly corresponds to TRBD1 (5 bases). The CDR3 runs 14 residues. Per the germline V gene, CDR1 is SGHVS and CDR2 is FNYEAQ. CDR3: CASSGVVGANVLFF. Incomplete CDR3 DNA: TGTGCCAGCAGCGGGGTTGTTGGGGCCAACGTA.

Incomplete CDR3 DNA: TGTGCCAGCAGCTACAAGCGGGATATTACCACAGATACG. Translation gives CASSYKRDITTDT. The whole CDR3 region reads CASSYKRDITTDTQYF. The chain combines TRBV7-8 with TRBJ2-3, with TRBD2 matching over 7 bases. With the read ending 3 residues before the CDR3 end, the germline J gene is used to fill in that end. Germline assignment: CDR1 SGHVS and CDR2 FQNEAQ. After removal of 4 bases from V and 2 bases from J, the junction contained 9 bases not matched to a gene. The length of the CDR3 is 16 residues.

Remarks on this clone: Read coverage stops 3 residues before the CDR3 terminus; the germline J gene supplies the remainder. This rearrangement joins TRBV5-1 to TRBJ2-1; 11 bases are a match to TRBD1. Germline assignment: CDR1 SGHRS and CDR2 YFSETQ. This CDR3 has 18 residues. The V gene end was trimmed by 2 bases and the J gene end by 9 bases; junction bases not matched to a gene: 16. The DNA read from the CDR3 is TGCGCCAGCAGCTTAAACCCGAGCGGGACAGGGGGTTTCAGTGAG. It codes for CASSLNPSGTGGFSE. The whole CDR3 reads CASSLNPSGTGGFSEQFF.

For this clone: The read halts 3 residues ahead of the CDR3 end, with the missing end drawn from the germline J gene. V is TRBV5-4 and J is TRBJ2-5, with D possibly being TRBD1 (5 bases). The CDR3 runs to 12 residues. Trimming removed 4 bases from V and 6 bases from J, with 10 bases in between. CDR1 SGHNT and CDR2 YYREEE come from the germline V gene (reference sequence). The CDR3 bases that were read are TGTGCCAGCAGCCTAGACAGACAGACC. Its protein product is CASSLDRQT. The whole CDR3 is CASSLDRQTQYF.

Comment on this clone: The read ends 3 residues before the CDR3 terminus; that terminus is restored from the germline J gene. The rearrangement links TRBV5-4 to TRBJ1-3; D not certain. V lost 0 bases and J lost 4, with 11 bases in between. Germline V gene sequence: CDR1 SGHNT, CDR2 YYREEE (reference sequence). The CDR3 length is 15 residues. The CDR3 loop is CASSLASAVGNTIYF. The DNA read from the CDR3 is TGTGCCAGCAGCTTGGCTTCCGCGGTGGGAAACACC.

Concerning this clone: The CDR3 end lies 3 residues beyond the end of the read and is filled in from the germline J gene. V and J are TRBV20-1 and TRBJ2-2; D uncertain. Germline V gives CDR1 DFQATT, CDR2 SNEGSKA (reference sequence). The CDR3 sequence is 12 residues long. CDR3 DNA (partial): TGCAGTGCTGCGTGGGTGCAGGAAAAG. This codes for CSAAWVQEK. The CDR3 reads in full as CSAAWVQEKLFF.

In regard to this clone: The read terminates 3 residues before the CDR3 end, so the remaining end is supplied by the germline J gene. J is TRBJ1-2 and V is TRBV20-1, with TRBD1 matching over 7 bases. CDR3 size: 13 residues. From germline, CDR1 is DFQATT and CDR2 SNEGSKA (reference sequence). Trimming at V came to 6 bases and at J to 4 bases, leaving 8 bases not matched to a gene. The CDR3 region is CSALRQGGYGYTF. The part of the CDR3 DNA that was read is TGCAGTGCCCTGAGACAGGGTGGCTATGGC.

For this clone: The read terminates 3 residues before the CDR3 end, so the remaining end is supplied by the germline J gene. The chain couples TRBV6-1 to TRBJ2-7; TRBD1 might be the D (6 bases). Germline V gene lookup returns CDR1 MNHNS and CDR2 SASEGT. V lost 0 bases and J lost 2, with 14 bases in between. This CDR3 spans 16 amino acids. The CDR3 bases that were read are TGTGCCAGCAGTGAAGCGCACGGACAGAAGGCCTACGAG. This sequence encodes CASSEAHGQKAYE. The complete CDR3 protein is CASSEAHGQKAYEQYF.

Of note for this clone: The CDR3 is cut off 3 residues early in the read; its end comes from the germline J gene. The V gene is TRBV20-1, the J gene TRBJ2-1; D call uncertain. CDR1 is DFQATT and CDR2 is SNEGSKA in the germline V gene (reference sequence). The CDR3 contains 16 residues. Trimming shortened V by 3 bases and J by 4 bases, and 19 bases separated the two germline ends. CDR3 protein: CSASALLAVIYNEQFF. CDR3 bases read: TGCAGTGCTAGTGCCCTTCTCGCGGTTATATACAATGAG.

Note on this clone: The read ends 3 residues shy of where the CDR3 ends; the end is completed using the germline J gene. This chain joins TRBV2 and TRBJ2-1; no clear D gene. The CDR3 has 13 residues. CDR1 and CDR2 (germline): SNHLY, FYNNEI. V lost 6 bases and J lost 0, with 6 bases in between. CDR3 DNA (partial): TGTGCCAGCAGCAGAAGCTCCTACAATGAG. It is translated as CASSRSSYNE. The whole CDR3 is CASSRSSYNEQFF.

To note about this clone: Sequencing ends 3 residues short of the CDR3 end; the germline J gene provides the rest. The chain is built from TRBV29-1 and TRBJ1-1; maybe TRBD1 (6 bases). The germline V gene has CDR1 SQVTM and CDR2 ANQGSEA. V was clipped by 4 bases and J by 7 bases, with 16 bases between them. The CDR3 runs 13 residues. The sequenced part of the CDR3 DNA is TGCAGCGTTGTAGAGGACAGCCTCAATGAA. Its protein product is CSVVEDSLNE. The entire CDR3 reads CSVVEDSLNEAFF. Supplemented by reference TRBV29-1 and TRBJ1-1, the full variable domain reads SAVISQKPSRDICQRGTSLTIQCQVDSQVTMMFWYRQQPGQSLTLIATANQGSEATYESGFVIDKFPISRPNLTFSTLTVSNMSPEDSSIYLCSVVEDSLNEAFFGQGTRLTVV.

Comments on this clone: With the read ending 3 residues before the CDR3 end, the germline J gene is used to fill in that end. V gene TRBV30 combines with J gene TRBJ1-2; D gene uncertain. This CDR3 spans 14 amino acids. Germline CDR1 and CDR2: GTSNPN and SVGIG (reference sequence). CDR3 sequence: CAWKLGGRVDDYTF. The covered CDR3 bases are TGTGCCTGGAAATTGGGCGGGAGAGTCGATGAC.

Notes on this clone: From the germline J gene comes the end of the CDR3, since the read stops 3 residues before it. This chain connects TRBV18 to TRBJ2-1, with 7 bases lining up with TRBD2. Germline values: CDR1 KGHSH, CDR2 LQKENI. V was pared by 4 bases and J by 7 bases, with 1 base of the junction left unmatched. This CDR3 has 12 residues. Incomplete CDR3 DNA: TGTGCCAGCTCACGGGGGGGGAATGAG. It encodes CASSRGGNE. The whole CDR3 is CASSRGGNEQFF. Combining the CDR3 with reference TRBV18 and TRBJ2-1 gives the whole variable domain NAGVMQNPRHLVRRRGQEARLRCSPMKGHSHVYWYRQLPEEGLKFMVYLQKENIIDESGMPKERFSAEFPKEGPSILRIQQVVRGDSAAYFCASSRGGNEQFFGPGTRLTVL.

As concerns this clone: The read ends 3 residues early relative to the CDR3; the germline J gene fills the gap. The chain is built from TRBV20-1 and TRBJ2-3; possible D gene TRBD2, 6 bases. The ends were cut back, 6 bases at V and 5 bases at J, with 21 bases in the middle. The length of the CDR3 is 15 residues. CDR1 is DFQATT and CDR2 is SNEGSKA in the germline V gene (reference sequence). CDR3 amino acids: CSAPSATSIKDTQYF. The sequenced part of the CDR3 DNA is TGCAGTGCCCCCAGTGCCACTAGCATCAAAGATACG.

Regarding this clone: The read is 3 residues too short to cover the CDR3 end, so that end is filled in from the germline J gene. The chain uses TRBV5-1 and TRBJ2-5, with 8 bases fitting TRBD1. The CDR3 is 14 amino acids. With 5 bases clipped from V and 2 bases from J, the junction kept 5 bases outside the gene matches. Germline CDR1 reads SGHRS; CDR2 reads YFSETQ. CDR3 DNA, as far as it was read: TGCGCCAGCAGTACCGGACAGGGACAAGAGACC. This gives the protein CASSTGQGQET. In full, the CDR3 is CASSTGQGQETQYF.

A word on this clone: The observed sequence ends 3 residues before the CDR3 terminus, with the missing tail filled in from the germline J gene. V usage is TRBV11-2 and J usage is TRBJ2-6; tentative D call: TRBD2 (5 bases). V gave up 7 bases and J gave up 0 bases, with 7 bases separating them. This CDR3 is 14 amino acids long. Per germline, CDR1 SGHAT and CDR2 FQNNGV. Here the CDR3 reads CASNLASGANVLTF. The part of the CDR3 DNA that was read is TGTGCCAGCAACCTAGCCTCTGGGGCCAACGTC.

CDR3 DNA (partial): TGTGCCAGCAGCTTCGTTGATACG. Its protein product is CASSFVDT. The whole CDR3 protein is CASSFVDTQYF. V gene TRBV5-6 combines with J gene TRBJ2-3; D call uncertain. The missing CDR3 end, 3 residues past where the read stops, is filled in from the germline J gene. This CDR3 comprises 11 residues. Germline-derived CDR1 and CDR2 are SGHDT and YYEEEE. V was trimmed by 2 bases and J by 6 bases, leaving 4 bases between them.